Below are 22 T cell receptor beta chains sequenced from a single sample in a study of cytomegalovirus exposure and HLA in healthy donors. PCR used 60 Vbeta primers and 13 Jbeta primers. Method: immunoSEQ multiplex PCR; TCRdb's copy keeps in-frame clones and lacks some. The sample holds around 100,000 clones, roughly four fifths seen once. Material for sequencing was PBMCs. The origin of the receptors is a man aged 25 to 45 in good health and CMV-seropositive.

V and J are TRBV6-1 and TRBJ1-2; D remains ambiguous. Germline values: CDR1 MNHNS, CDR2 SASEGT. Trimming stripped 1 base from V and 8 bases from J, with 5 bases between. This CDR3 has 11 amino acids. The CDR3: CASSEVGGYTF. CDR3 in DNA: TGTGCCAGCAGTGAAGTTGGCGGCTACACCTTC.

CDR3 in DNA: TGTGCCAGCAGCGCAAAACGGAGGAACACTGAAGCTTTCTTT. It yields the protein CASSAKRRNTEAFF. The rearrangement joins TRBV9 to TRBJ1-1, with D unclear. V shed 3 bases and J shed 1 base, with 10 bases lying between them. CDR1 is SGDLS and CDR2 is YYNGEE in the germline V gene. This CDR3 is 14 amino acids long.

As to this clone: Other DNA sequences in the sample encode the same CDR3. The chain uses TRBV18 and TRBJ2-2, with 12 bases matching TRBD1. The V gene end was trimmed by 4 bases and the J gene end by 5 bases; junction bases not matched to a gene: 5. CDR1 and CDR2 (germline): KGHSH, LQKENI. The CDR3 contains 16 residues. In DNA, the CDR3 is TGTGCCAGCTCACGCCCGGGACAGGGGGCGACCGGGGAGCTGTTTTTT. It codes for CASSRPGQGATGELFF. Combining the CDR3 with reference TRBV18 and TRBJ2-2 gives the whole variable domain NAGVMQNPRHLVRRRGQEARLRCSPMKGHSHVYWYRQLPEEGLKFMVYLQKENIIDESGMPKERFSAEFPKEGPSILRIQQVVRGDSAAYFCASSRPGQGATGELFFGEGSRLTVL.

V and J are TRBV5-1 and TRBJ2-5; possibly TRBD1 for D (5 bases). CDR3 length: 14 amino acids. Trimming took 2 bases from V and 5 from J, leaving 13 bases between them. Germline V CDR1 and CDR2: SGHRS, YFSETQ. Written as DNA, the CDR3 is TGCGCCAGCAGCTTCAAGGGGCCAGACGAGACCCAGTACTTC. Translating gives CASSFKGPDETQYF.

This rearrangement joins TRBV10-1 to TRBJ2-4; 8 positions match TRBD2. V lost 6 bases to trimming and J lost 5 bases; unmatched junction nucleotides: 6. The germline V gene has CDR1 WNHNN and CDR2 SYGVQD (reference sequence). This CDR3 contains 14 residues. The CDR3: CASSDSGAENIQYF. Written as DNA, the CDR3 is TGCGCCAGCAGCGATAGCGGGGCAGAAAACATTCAGTACTTC.

The chain joins TRBV5-6 to TRBJ1-2, with no clear D. The CDR3 has 13 amino acids. From germline, CDR1 is SGHDT and CDR2 YYEEEE. V shed 5 bases and J shed 4 bases, with 12 bases lying between them. For the CDR3, the DNA is TGTGCCAGCAGTTCTCAGGAGGCCTATGGCTACACCTTC. Residues: CASSSQEAYGYTF.

V and J are TRBV7-9 and TRBJ2-7, with TRBD2 as a possible D gene (5 bases). The CDR3 extends over 15 amino acids. In germline, CDR1 is SEHNR, CDR2 FQNEAQ (reference sequence). V lost 5 bases and J 2 bases, leaving 16 bases between the germline ends. The CDR3 nucleotides are TGTGCCAGCAGCCCCCTCGAGGGCCCCCCCTACGAGCAGTACGTC. Protein sequence: CASSPLEGPPYEQYV.

The rearrangement links TRBV6-1 to TRBJ1-1; weak D call: TRBD1 (5 bases). V was pared by 10 bases and J by 11 bases, with 17 bases between. This CDR3 is 11 amino acids long. Germline values: CDR1 MNHNS, CDR2 SASEGT. CDR3 nucleotides: TGTGCCATCTCGGTGGGACTCGGGGCTTTCTTT. Residues: CAISVGLGAFF.

The chain employs TRBV5-1 and TRBJ2-2, with 7 bases lining up with TRBD1. CDR3 length equals 14 residues. CDR1 and CDR2 from the germline V gene are SGHRS and YFSETQ. V dropped 7 bases and J dropped 4; count of bases not matched to a gene: 7. The DNA for the CDR3 is TGCGCCAGCTCGCCGGGACAGCCCACCGGGGAGCTGTTTTTT. Translating it yields CASSPGQPTGELFF.

The chain links TRBV11-2 to TRBJ2-1, with 7 bases matching TRBD2. This CDR3 is built from 15 residues. Germline V gene lookup returns CDR1 SGHAT and CDR2 FQNNGV. Trimming removed 5 bases from V and 7 bases from J; junction bases left unmatched: 11. CDR3 amino acids: CASSTTSLTINEQFF. CDR3 DNA: TGTGCCAGCAGCACGACTAGCCTGACAATAAATGAGCAGTTCTTC.

This sequence joins TRBV15 and TRBJ2-3; 8 bases are shared with TRBD1. The CDR3 contains 17 residues. J lost 0 bases, V lost 3 bases, and 8 bases had no gene match. Germline assignment: CDR1 LNHNV and CDR2 YYDKDF (reference sequence). The CDR3: CATSSFPRDRSTDTQYF. The CDR3 DNA is TGTGCCACCAGCAGTTTCCCCCGGGACAGGAGCACAGATACGCAGTATTTT.

The chain couples TRBV6-5 to TRBJ1-1, with D uncertain. Per the germline V gene, CDR1 is MNHEY and CDR2 is SVGAGI. The CDR3 loop spans 12 amino acids. V was trimmed by 3 bases and J by 6 bases, leaving 8 bases between them. CDR3 coding DNA: TGTGCCAGCAGTTATGGAGGGTCTGAAGCTTTCTTT. Protein product: CASSYGGSEAFF.

The chain employs TRBV2 and TRBJ2-5, with TRBD2 identical over 12 bases. The junction had 14 bases not matched to a gene; V was cut back by 8 bases and J by 4 bases. The germline V gene encodes CDR1 SNHLY and CDR2 FYNNEI. CDR3 size: 17 residues. CDR3 protein: CASQKASSGGEGETQYF. The CDR3 region has the DNA TGTGCCAGCCAGAAGGCGTCTAGCGGGGGGGAGGGAGAGACCCAGTACTTC.

This sequence joins TRBV5-4 and TRBJ1-1; possible D gene TRBD1, 5 bases. V was shortened by 1 base and J by 8 bases, with 9 bases between the two germline ends. From germline, CDR1 is SGHNT and CDR2 YYREEE (reference sequence). The CDR3 loop spans 12 amino acids. CDR3 coding DNA: TGTGCCAGCAGCTTGAGGGCAGGGGAAGCTTTCTTT. This gives the protein CASSLRAGEAFF.

The chain has TRBV1 and TRBJ1-2; the table's D call TRBD1 went unverified against the DNA. TRBV1 is annotated as a pseudogene. This CDR3 region has 15 residues. DNA of the CDR3: TGCACCAGCAGCCAACATACCGGGACAGACTATGGCTACACCTTC. As protein: CTSSQHTGTDYGYTF.

Only a few counts were recorded for this clone. The J gene is TRBJ2-3, the V gene TRBV7-9; 7 bases are a match to TRBD1. The CDR3 runs to 17 residues. Germline V lookup: CDR1 SEHNR, CDR2 FQNEAQ (reference sequence). Trimming cost V 5 bases and J 4 bases; bases outside gene matches: 15. In DNA, the CDR3 is TGTGCCAGCAGCCGAACCGGGACAGTAATCATACCAGATACGCAGTATTTT. Translating gives CASSRTGTVIIPDTQYF.

The V call is TRBV28, the J call TRBJ2-7; 10 nucleotides line up with TRBD1. Trimming took 5 bases from V and 5 from J; bases not matched to a gene: 9. CDR1 MDHEN and CDR2 SYDVKM come from the germline V gene. The length of the CDR3 is 15 residues. This CDR3 is CASSVPGQGHDEQYV. CDR3 nucleotides: TGTGCCAGCAGTGTCCCGGGACAGGGGCACGACGAGCAGTACGTC.

The V gene is TRBV19, the J gene TRBJ2-5; 8 bases agree with TRBD1. Germline V gene sequence: CDR1 LNHDA, CDR2 SQIVND (reference sequence). V lost 3 bases, J lost 4 bases, and 4 bases stayed unmatched. The CDR3 has 14 residues. The CDR3 spells CASSIVTGGETQYF. The CDR3 DNA reads TGTGCCAGTAGTATCGTCACAGGGGGAGAGACCCAGTACTTC.

The chain is built from TRBV29-1 and TRBJ2-7; D unresolved. Trimming left V 1 base short and J 1 base short, with 11 bases between. The V gene's germline CDR1 is SQVTM and CDR2 ANQGSEA. The CDR3 is made up of 14 amino acids. CDR3 sequence: CSVEGTDLSYEQYF. CDR3 sequence (DNA): TGCAGCGTTGAAGGTACAGACCTTTCCTACGAGCAGTACTTC.

The chain couples TRBV9 to TRBJ2-1; TRBD2 agrees at 7 bases. J lost 7 bases, V lost 0 bases, and 4 bases had no gene match. This CDR3 spans 14 amino acids. The germline gives CDR1 SGDLS, CDR2 YYNGEE. CDR3 loop: CASSVEVGGNEQFF. CDR3 nucleotide sequence: TGTGCCAGCAGCGTAGAGGTCGGGGGGAATGAGCAGTTCTTC.

The V call is TRBV7-8, the J call TRBJ1-1; 7 bases are shared with TRBD1. The germline V gene has CDR1 SGHVS and CDR2 FQNEAQ. V gave up 1 base and J gave up 7 bases; unmatched junction bases: 12. The CDR3 is made up of 16 amino acids. CDR3 bases: TGTGCCAGCAGCTTAGGGACAGGTGGAGTACCCATTGAAGCTTTCTTT. Translation gives CASSLGTGGVPIEAFF.

This clone occurred once. This sequence joins TRBV28 and TRBJ1-4; TRBD1 matches 7 bases. The trim removed 6 bases at V and 3 bases at J, leaving 10 bases unmatched. The CDR3 has 16 amino acids. Germline V gene sequence: CDR1 MDHEN, CDR2 SYDVKM. The CDR3 here is CASRKAAGQPNEKLFF. For the CDR3, the DNA is TGTGCCAGCAGAAAAGCTGCGGGACAGCCTAATGAAAAACTGTTTTTT.